This T cell receptor (beta chain) was identified in a study of CD8+ T cells in alopecia areata. Extraction of RNA preceded its reverse transcription into cDNA, which served as the sequencing template. Using immunoSEQ multiplex PCR, the repertoire was profiled, and TCRdb retains in-frame clones only, with some absent. The sample lists 200,000 to 250,000 clones, less than 80% occurring once. This receptor was taken from a human donor with alopecia areata. This material consisted of CD4+ T cells sorted from blood, taken at week 0.

The CDR3 region has the DNA TGTGCCAGCAGCACAAAACGGTCCTACGAGCAGTACTTC. Translation: CASSTKRSYEQYF. The chain employs TRBV4-2 and TRBJ2-7, with D unresolved. From germline, CDR1 is LGHNA and CDR2 YNFKEQ. The length of the CDR3 is 13 residues. V lost 5 bases and J lost 1, with 9 bases in between.